A single sample gave rise to the 8 T cell receptor beta chains below, sequenced in a study of response to subunit inactivated influenza vaccine. TCRdb used MiXCR to reprocess the RT-PCR reads, holding one entry per CDR3 protein. The sample shows roughly 790,000 distinct CDR3 sequences, less than 25% of them seen only once. Material: PBMCs from blood, obtained roughly 5 days after vaccination. These receptors were taken from a man in his fifties who received an inactivated influenza vaccine.

This clonotype was seen a handful of times. V usage is TRBV7-9 and J usage is TRBJ2-2; D unresolved. With 8 bases removed from V and 6 bases from J, the gap between germline ends came to 7 bases. Germline V gene data show CDR1 as SEHNR and CDR2 as FQNEAQ (reference sequence). There are 11 residues in the CDR3. DNA for the CDR3: TGTGCCAGCCTGGAGTCCGGGGAGCTGTTTTTT. Translated: CASLESGELFF.

This clonotype was recorded a few times. V usage is TRBV7-9 and J usage is TRBJ1-5; the D gene is possibly TRBD1 (5 bases). From germline, CDR1 is SEHNR and CDR2 FQNEAQ (reference sequence). V was trimmed by 1 base and J by 7 bases, leaving 11 bases between them. The CDR3 runs 14 residues. CDR3 region: CASSLEGTRQPQHF. The CDR3 DNA is TGTGCCAGCAGCTTAGAAGGGACTCGCCAGCCCCAGCATTTT.

The chain has TRBV5-1 and TRBJ2-1; TRBD1 matches at 7 bases. CDR3 length: 15 amino acids. Germline V gene sequence: CDR1 SGHRS, CDR2 YFSETQ. After removal of 1 base from V and 8 bases from J, the junction contained 9 bases not matched to a gene. CDR3 nucleotide sequence: TGCGCCAGCAGCTTGATGATCGAGGGGGCGGATGAGCAGTTCTTC. Amino acid sequence: CASSLMIEGADEQFF.

This chain uses TRBV4-1 with TRBJ2-1, with D uncertain. From germline, CDR1 is MGHRA and CDR2 YSYEKL. CDR3 size: 14 residues. Trimming pared 0 bases from V and 10 bases from J, leaving 13 bases between. CDR3 sequence: CASSQDATLREQFF. For the CDR3, the DNA is TGCGCCAGCAGCCAAGATGCCACCCTAAGGGAGCAGTTCTTC.

CDR3 loop: CASSYSGASGGYEQYF. As DNA, the CDR3 is TGTGCCAGCAGTTACTCGGGGGCTAGCGGTGGCTACGAGCAGTACTTC. This chain links TRBV6-2 or TRBV6-3 with TRBJ2-7, with a possible D match to TRBD2 (7 bases). Trimming stripped 0 bases from V and 3 bases from J, with 15 bases between. The CDR3 length is 16 residues. Germline-derived CDR1 and CDR2 are MNHEY and SVGEGT.

The V gene is TRBV12-3 or TRBV12-4, the J gene TRBJ2-1, with TRBD2 matching 12 bases. J was trimmed by 0 bases and V by 7 bases; bases with no gene match: 22. The CDR3 has 22 amino acids. The CDR3: CASKGASALAGGAWSSYNEQFF. CDR3 nucleotide sequence: TGTGCCAGCAAGGGGGCCTCTGCTCTAGCGGGAGGGGCCTGGAGCTCCTACAATGAGCAGTTCTTC.

The chain uses TRBV4-3 and TRBJ1-4, with TRBD1 matching over 7 bases. CDR1 LGHNA and CDR2 YSLEER come from the germline V gene. The CDR3 has 16 amino acids. The J segment lost 5 bases and the V segment lost 3 bases, leaving 9 bases of the junction unmatched. CDR3 coding DNA: TGCGCCAGCAGCCAGACCCCGGGACAGTCAAATGAAAAACTGTTTTTT. It codes for CASSQTPGQSNEKLFF.

This clonotype turned up a few times. The V call is TRBV6-1, the J call TRBJ2-7; 8 bases align to TRBD1. The CDR3 runs to 14 residues. In germline, CDR1 is MNHNS, CDR2 SASEGT. After removal of 6 bases from V and 2 bases from J, the junction contained 6 bases not matched to a gene. DNA of the CDR3: TGTGCCAGCAGACGACAGGGGATTCCCTACGAGCAGTACTTC. The encoded protein is CASRRQGIPYEQYF.